The 5 T cell receptor beta chains listed next were all sequenced from one sample in a study of cytomegalovirus exposure and HLA in healthy donors. With 60 Vbeta and 13 Jbeta primers, the PCR was carried out. Clones were read by immunoSEQ multiplex PCR, and TCRdb kept only the in-frame ones, dropping some. The data show roughly 100,000 clones, around four fifths seen once. Sequenced input: PBMCs. These TCRs come from a middle-aged woman in good health and CMV-seronegative.

The chain uses TRBV19 and TRBJ2-7; TRBD2 might be the D (6 bases). V was clipped by 9 bases and J by 2 bases, with 11 bases between them. The CDR3 has 12 residues. The germline V gene has CDR1 LNHDA and CDR2 SQIVND (reference sequence). The CDR3 nucleotides are TGTGCCAGCTCCTCGGGGGCCTACGAGCAGTACTTC. As protein: CASSSGAYEQYF.

The rearrangement joins TRBV27 to TRBJ2-2, with TRBD1 as a possible D gene (6 bases). Trimming cost V 5 bases and J 1 base, with 11 bases left between them. The germline V gene has CDR1 MNHEY and CDR2 SMNVEV (reference sequence). The CDR3 is 15 amino acids. As DNA, the CDR3 is TGTGCCAGCAGTCAACTAGGGGGGAACACCGGGGAGCTGTTTTTT. It translates to CASSQLGGNTGELFF.

The genes are TRBV18 and TRBJ2-3; a weak D match, TRBD1 (5 bases). The CDR3 loop spans 13 amino acids. Germline V CDR1 and CDR2: KGHSH, LQKENI. V dropped 6 bases and J dropped 5 bases, with 12 bases sitting between them. The DNA for the CDR3 is TGTGCCAGCTCGCCTGTAGACAGAGATACGCAGTATTTT. Amino acids: CASSPVDRDTQYF.

Only a few counts were recorded for this clone. The chain links TRBV6-5 to TRBJ2-7, with D perhaps matching TRBD1 (5 bases). The CDR3 contains 15 residues. CDR1 is MNHEY and CDR2 is SVGAGI in the germline V gene. V gave up 2 bases and J gave up 4 bases, with 15 bases separating them. Here the CDR3 DNA reads TGTGCCAGCAGTTACGCCGTCAGGGTAGGGTACGAGCAGTACTTC. This codes for CASSYAVRVGYEQYF.

The rearrangement links TRBV7-2 to TRBJ2-5; D perhaps matches TRBD1 (6 bases). This CDR3 has 14 amino acids. Germline lookup yields CDR1 SGHTA and CDR2 FQGNSA. V dropped 5 bases and J dropped 2 bases, with 12 bases sitting between them. The CDR3 DNA reads TGTGCCAGCAGCCTCCTGAGGGGGCAAGAGACCCAGTACTTC. It codes for CASSLLRGQETQYF.